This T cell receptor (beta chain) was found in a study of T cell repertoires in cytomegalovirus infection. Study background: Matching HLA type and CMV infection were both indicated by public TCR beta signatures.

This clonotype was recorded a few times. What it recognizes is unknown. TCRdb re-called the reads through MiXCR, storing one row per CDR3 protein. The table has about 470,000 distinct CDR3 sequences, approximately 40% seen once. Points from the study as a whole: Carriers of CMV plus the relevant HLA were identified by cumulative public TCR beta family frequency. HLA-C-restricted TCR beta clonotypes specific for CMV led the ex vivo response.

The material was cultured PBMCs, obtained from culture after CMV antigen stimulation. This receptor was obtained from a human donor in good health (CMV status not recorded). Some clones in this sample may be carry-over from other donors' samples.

The CDR3 is CASSPGTPGQGAEETQYF. CDR3 DNA sequence: TGTGCCAGCAGTCCGGGTACGCCTGGACAGGGGGCGGAGGAGACCCAGTACTTC. The chain is built from TRBV12-3 or TRBV12-4 and TRBJ2-5; 11 positions match TRBD1. V shed 5 bases and J 5 bases; nucleotides not matched to a gene: 16. The CDR3 runs 18 residues.